This is a list of T cell receptor beta chains from one sample in a study of blood T cell repertoires in COVID-19. Sequencing was performed with immunoSEQ multiplex PCR; in TCRdb, only in-frame clones are kept and a portion is missing. The data contain 150,000 to 200,000 clones, around 86% of them singletons. The sequenced sample was peripheral blood. These receptors were obtained from a man between 60 and 75 years old with acute or convalescent COVID-19. CDR3s include the opening cysteine and the closing phenylalanine or tryptophan. A D gene is named only where the DNA matches it firmly. Where a row states a size, it is once, few, many or the class of an expanded clone; other rows omit it.

d_gene	abundance	v_gene	j_gene	CDR3nt	CDR3aa
TRBD1	-	TRBV28	TRBJ1-2	TGTGCCAGCAGTCCACAGGGGGCGCTGCCTGGCTACACCTTC	CASSPQGALPGYTF
TRBD1	once	TRBV18	TRBJ1-3	TGTGCCAGCTCCCCAGGACAGGGGGACGGAAACACCATATATTTT	CASSPGQGDGNTIYF
TRBD1	-	TRBV7-2	TRBJ1-5	TGTGCCAGCAGCCGGGGCGAGGGGGCGGGTAATCAGCCCCAGCATTTT	CASSRGEGAGNQPQHF
TRBD2	-	TRBV12-3/TRBV12-4	TRBJ2-7	TGTGCCAGCAATTTGGGGGGGGACGAGCAGTACTTC	CASNLGGDEQYF
-	-	TRBV28	TRBJ2-3	TGTGCCAGCAAGGCCCGCGGGGGCGGCACAGATACGCAGTATTTT	CASKARGGGTDTQYF
TRBD1	-	TRBV25-1	TRBJ2-7	TGTGCCACCGGAACAGGGGTCTCCTACGAGCAGTACTTC	CATGTGVSYEQYF
TRBD2	-	TRBV28	TRBJ2-3	TGTGCCAGCAGTTCGCCGGGACTAGCGGGAGTTTCCACAGATACGCAGTATTTT	CASSSPGLAGVSTDTQYF
TRBD2	-	TRBV9	TRBJ2-5	TGTGCCAGCAGCGTAGGGCGTAGCGGGAGGGCCCAAGAGACCCAGTACTTC	CASSVGRSGRAQETQYF
-	-	TRBV3-1/TRBV3-2	TRBJ2-1	TGTGCCAGCAGCCCCCTACTAACGAGTTACAATGAGCAGTTCTTC	CASSPLLTSYNEQFF
-	-	TRBV5-8	TRBJ1-2	TGTGCCACCATCAGGAGGGCCGGCTATGGCTACACCTTC	CATIRRAGYGYTF
TRBD2	-	TRBV28	TRBJ2-7	TGTGCCAGCAGCCCCCGGAGCGGGAGACGGACCTACGAGCAGTACTTC	CASSPRSGRRTYEQYF
TRBD2	-	TRBV9	TRBJ2-2	TGTGCCAGTCACGGGGGAGGGGAGAACACCGGGGAGCTGTTTTTT	CASHGGGENTGELFF
-	-	TRBV7-3	TRBJ2-3	TGTGCCAGCAGCGCGGAGGTTGAAGATACGCAGTATTTT	CASSAEVEDTQYF
TRBD2	-	TRBV5-1	TRBJ2-7	TGCGCCAGCAGCTTGGCCGCGGGAGTCTACGAGCAGTACTTC	CASSLAAGVYEQYF
TRBD2	-	TRBV19	TRBJ2-2	TGTGCCAGTAGGTCTAGCGGGCGGAACACCGGGGAGCTGTTTTTT	CASRSSGRNTGELFF
TRBD2	-	TRBV19	TRBJ2-3	TGTGCCACCGTGGGACTAGCGGAGGGGGGTTCCGGGACAGATACGCAGTATTTT	CATVGLAEGGSGTDTQYF
-	-	TRBV6-6	TRBJ2-7	TGTGCCAGCAGGAACGAGCTTCGGCAGTACTTC	CASRNELRQYF
TRBD1	few	TRBV5-1	TRBJ1-1	TGCGCCAGCAGCTTGCCCGGGACAGGGAACACTGAAGCTTTCTTT	CASSLPGTGNTEAFF
TRBD1	once	TRBV4-1	TRBJ2-7	TGCGCCAGCAGCCCCACCAGGACAGGGATTTACGAGCAGTACTTC	CASSPTRTGIYEQYF
TRBD2	once	TRBV3-1/TRBV3-2	TRBJ2-7	TGTGCCAGCAGCCAAGATGTGGGAGGGGATAAGCAGTACTTC	CASSQDVGGDKQYF
-	-	TRBV19	TRBJ1-5	TGTGCCAGTAGTATAGCGGACAGCCCCAATCAGCCCCAGCATTTT	CASSIADSPNQPQHF
-	-	TRBV7-9	TRBJ1-1	TGTGCCAGCAGCCAATGGCTGGGGAGGGCCCGAGGTATGAACACTGAAGCTTTCTTT	CASSQWLGRARGMNTEAFF
-	-	TRBV24-1	TRBJ2-2	TGTGCCACCAGTGCAACAGGATTCACCGGGGAGCTGTTTTTT	CATSATGFTGELFF
TRBD1	-	TRBV7-9	TRBJ1-6	TGTGCCAGCAGCTTATCCGGGACAGCTAATTCACCCCTCCACTTT	CASSLSGTANSPLHF
-	few	TRBV30	TRBJ1-5	TGTGCCTGGAGTGTAAGAGGCAATCAGCCCCAGCATTTT	CAWSVRGNQPQHF
-	-	TRBV11-2	TRBJ1-2	TGTGCCAGCAGCTCCTACCGGGACAAATCCTATGGCTACACCTTC	CASSSYRDKSYGYTF
TRBD1	-	TRBV6-5	TRBJ1-5	TGTGCCAGCAGTCCTGGACAGGGTTGGGATCAGCCCCAGCATTTT	CASSPGQGWDQPQHF
TRBD2	-	TRBV5-1	TRBJ2-1	TGCGCCAGCAGCGGCAGGAGTAGCGGGAGGCCGCTATACAATGAGCAGTTCTTC	CASSGRSSGRPLYNEQFF